This T cell receptor (beta chain) was identified during a study of early T cells in non-severe SARS-CoV-2 infection. Study-level information: Sequencing used unsorted whole-blood bulk RNA, so chains lack pairing. Study results and limitations: VDJdb matches were skewed toward anti-spike CD8 T cell responses.

The CDR3 is 14 amino acids. CDR1 is MNHNY and CDR2 is SVGAGI in the germline V gene (reference sequence). The ends were cut back, 8 bases at V and 5 bases at J, with 15 bases in the middle. This clonotype was seen only a few times. Its antigen is currently unknown. Individual cDNA molecules carried attached unique molecular identifiers. TCRdb reprocessed the 5' RACE reads with MiXCR, giving one entry per CDR3 protein. In the table there are about 60,000 distinct CDR3 sequences, roughly a fifth of which are singletons. The sample here was whole blood, taken at baseline. The sequence was obtained from an adult who was a healthcare worker with PCR-confirmed SARS-CoV-2 infection or an uninfected control (not recorded which). The V and J genes are TRBV6-6 and TRBJ1-4; tentative D call: TRBD1 (5 bases). CDR3 sequence: CASQTGAKNEKLFF. CDR3 sequence (DNA): TGTGCCAGCCAAACCGGGGCGAAGAATGAAAAACTGTTTTTT.